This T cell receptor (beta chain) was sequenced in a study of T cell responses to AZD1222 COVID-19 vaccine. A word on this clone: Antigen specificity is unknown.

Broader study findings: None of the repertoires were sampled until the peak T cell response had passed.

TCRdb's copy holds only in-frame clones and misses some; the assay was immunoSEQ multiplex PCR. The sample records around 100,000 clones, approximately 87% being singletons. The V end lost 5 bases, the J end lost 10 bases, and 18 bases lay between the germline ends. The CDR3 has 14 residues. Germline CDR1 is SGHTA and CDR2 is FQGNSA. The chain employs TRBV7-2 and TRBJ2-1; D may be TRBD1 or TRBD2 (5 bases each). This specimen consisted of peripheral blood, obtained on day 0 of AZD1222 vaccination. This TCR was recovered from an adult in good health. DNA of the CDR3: TGTGCCAGCAGCGTTCTTGGGACGGCGGAGGAGCAGTTCTTC. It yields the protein CASSVLGTAEEQFF.